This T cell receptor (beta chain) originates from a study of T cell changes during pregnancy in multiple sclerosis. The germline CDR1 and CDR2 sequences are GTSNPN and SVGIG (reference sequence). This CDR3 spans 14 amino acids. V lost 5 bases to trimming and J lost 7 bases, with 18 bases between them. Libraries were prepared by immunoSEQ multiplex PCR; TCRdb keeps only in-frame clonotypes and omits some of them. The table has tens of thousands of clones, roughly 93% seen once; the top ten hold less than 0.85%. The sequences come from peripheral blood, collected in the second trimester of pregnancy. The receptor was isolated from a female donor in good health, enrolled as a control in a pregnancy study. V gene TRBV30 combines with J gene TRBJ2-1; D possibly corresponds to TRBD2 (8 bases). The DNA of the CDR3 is TGTGCCTGGGAGATCGGGAGGGGGCTGAATGAGCAGTTCTTC. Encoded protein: CAWEIGRGLNEQFF.